Presented here are 24 T cell receptor beta chains from one specimen sequenced in a study of cytomegalovirus exposure and HLA in healthy donors. PCR involved 60 Vbeta and 13 Jbeta primers. Libraries were prepared by immunoSEQ multiplex PCR; TCRdb keeps only in-frame clonotypes and omits some of them. The sample totals around 140,000 clones. The material sequenced was PBMCs. Receptor source: a young man in good health and CMV-seronegative.

The chain is built from TRBV6-1 and TRBJ1-3; TRBD1 might be the D (5 bases). Trimming cost V 2 bases and J 4 bases, with 12 bases left between them. This CDR3 contains 15 residues. Germline CDR1 reads MNHNS; CDR2 reads SASEGT. CDR3 DNA: TGTGCCAGCAGTGAACAACGGGGGGGAGGAAACACCATATATTTT. Residues: CASSEQRGGGNTIYF.

The chain joins TRBV27 to TRBJ2-3; 8 nucleotides agree with TRBD1. The V gene's germline CDR1 is MNHEY and CDR2 SMNVEV (reference sequence). The V segment lost 2 bases and the J segment 3 bases; nucleotides outside the gene matches: 10. This CDR3 is 17 amino acids long. DNA for the CDR3: TGTGCCAGCAGTTTAGAACACCTTCGACAGGGGACAGATACGCAGTATTTT. As protein: CASSLEHLRQGTDTQYF.

The chain couples TRBV6-6 to TRBJ2-5; perhaps TRBD2 as D (5 bases). This CDR3 comprises 11 residues. Trimming took off 7 bases at V and 5 bases at J, with 8 bases between the two ends. Germline V gene sequence: CDR1 MNHNY, CDR2 SVGAGI (reference sequence). The CDR3 region is CASTGMETQYF. For the CDR3, the DNA is TGTGCCAGCACGGGGATGGAGACCCAGTACTTC.

The chain has TRBV18 and TRBJ2-7, with TRBD2 matching over 8 bases. The trim removed 6 bases at V and 3 bases at J, leaving 16 bases unmatched. CDR3 size: 17 residues. Germline loops: CDR1 KGHSH, CDR2 LQKENI. CDR3 protein: CASSIQRAGGQNYEQYF. Here the CDR3 DNA reads TGTGCCAGCTCCATCCAGAGGGCGGGAGGTCAAAACTACGAGCAGTACTTC.

The rearrangement uses TRBV6-5 and TRBJ1-1, with 7 bases aligning to TRBD1. The length of the CDR3 is 13 residues. Trimming cost V 6 bases and J 8 bases; bases outside gene matches: 9. The germline V gene encodes CDR1 MNHEY and CDR2 SVGAGI. CDR3 bases: TGTGCCAGCAGCTCCGGGACAGTCCCCGAAGCTTTCTTT. The encoded protein is CASSSGTVPEAFF.

The genes are TRBV6-4 and TRBJ2-1; maybe TRBD2 (5 bases). CDR1 is MRHNA and CDR2 is SNTAGT in the germline V gene. The CDR3 has 16 amino acids. The V and J ends lost 5 bases and 0 bases respectively, with 14 bases between them. The CDR3 spells CASSKRADSSYNEQFF. CDR3 in DNA: TGTGCCAGCAGTAAACGAGCGGATAGCTCCTACAATGAGCAGTTCTTC.

This rearrangement joins TRBV9 to TRBJ1-6, with D possibly TRBD1 on 6 matching bases. Trimming stripped 0 bases from V and 7 bases from J, with 11 bases between. CDR1 and CDR2 (germline): SGDLS, YYNGEE. The CDR3 loop spans 15 amino acids. CDR3 in amino acids: CASSVGNRENSPLHF. CDR3 DNA: TGTGCCAGCAGCGTAGGTAACAGGGAAAATTCACCCCTCCACTTT.

The chain joins TRBV5-8 to TRBJ2-1, with D maybe TRBD1 (5 bases). Germline V gene sequence: CDR1 SGHTS, CDR2 YDEGEE. With 2 bases removed from V and 2 bases from J, the gap between germline ends came to 8 bases. There are 14 residues in the CDR3. CDR3 sequence reads: CASSFPRAYNEQFF. The CDR3, as DNA: TGTGCCAGCAGCTTTCCCAGGGCCTACAATGAGCAGTTCTTC.

Note on this clone: The sample holds other DNA sequences that translate to the same CDR3. The V gene is TRBV9, the J gene TRBJ1-5, with D hard to call. The CDR3 has 15 amino acids. Trimming took off 2 bases at V and 0 bases at J, with 9 bases between the two ends. CDR1 and CDR2 from the germline V gene are SGDLS and YYNGEE. The CDR3 coding sequence is TGTGCCAGCAGCGTTGACGGGTATAGCAATCAGCCCCAGCATTTT. Residues: CASSVDGYSNQPQHF.

J is TRBJ2-3 and V is TRBV18, with D unresolved. The CDR3 has 15 residues. Germline CDR1 reads KGHSH; CDR2 reads LQKENI. V dropped 6 bases and J dropped 4 bases, with 17 bases sitting between them. The CDR3 region has the DNA TGTGCCAGCTCCCGGATAGCCCCCGACGCAGATACGCAGTATTTT. It specifies CASSRIAPDADTQYF.

This sequence joins TRBV28 and TRBJ1-1; possible D gene TRBD1, 6 bases. V shed 5 bases and J shed 1 base, with 17 bases lying between them. Germline V gene sequence: CDR1 MDHEN, CDR2 SYDVKM. This CDR3 contains 16 residues. The CDR3 bases are TGTGCCAGCAGTCCAACCCGACAGGCCTGGAACACTGAAGCTTTCTTT. This translates into CASSPTRQAWNTEAFF.

V gene TRBV7-3 combines with J gene TRBJ2-1, with D unclear. V was cut by 2 bases and J by 8 bases, with 10 bases left in between. The CDR3 length is 13 residues. Looked up from germline, CDR1 is SGHTA and CDR2 is FQGTGA. The CDR3 here is CASSLSVFDEQFF. In nucleotides, the CDR3 is TGTGCCAGCAGCTTATCGGTCTTCGATGAGCAGTTCTTC. Looking up the rest from reference TRBV7-3 and TRBJ2-1 gives the full variable domain: GAGVSQTPSNKVTEKGKYVELRCDPISGHTALYWYRQSLGQGPEFLIYFQGTGAADDSGLPNDRFFAVRPEGSVSTLKIQRTERGDSAVYLCASSLSVFDEQFFGPGTRLTVL.

The genes are TRBV5-8 and TRBJ1-1, with D uncertain. CDR3 length: 13 amino acids. The V and J ends lost 4 bases and 6 bases respectively, with 13 bases between them. Germline values: CDR1 SGHTS, CDR2 YDEGEE. This CDR3 reads CASSHAGGPEAFF. CDR3 in DNA: TGTGCCAGCAGCCATGCAGGAGGCCCTGAAGCTTTCTTT. The full variable domain, its missing parts supplied by reference TRBV5-8 and TRBJ1-1, is EAGVTQSPTHLIKTRGQQATLRCSPISGHTSVYWYQQALGLGLQFLLWYDEGEERNRGNFPPRFSGRQFPNYSSELNVNALELEDSALYLCASSHAGGPEAFFGQGTRLTVV.

The chain couples TRBV2 to TRBJ2-7, with unresolved D. V lost 3 bases and J 6 bases, leaving 9 bases between the germline ends. There are 12 residues in the CDR3. In germline, CDR1 is SNHLY, CDR2 FYNNEI. CDR3 in amino acids: CASSDSGCEQYF. The CDR3 coding sequence is TGTGCCAGCAGTGACTCGGGTTGCGAGCAGTACTTC.

For this clone: Other DNA sequences in this specimen translate into the identical CDR3. The rearrangement uses TRBV27 and TRBJ1-2; a possible D gene is TRBD1 (6 bases). Deletions cut 5 bases from V and 8 bases from J, with 9 bases between. Germline CDR1 and CDR2: MNHEY and SMNVEV (reference sequence). There are 11 residues in the CDR3. The CDR3 sequence: CASSQGYGYTF. CDR3 bases: TGTGCCAGCAGTCAGGGGTACGGCTACACCTTC.

J is TRBJ2-3 and V is TRBV7-2; D unresolved. In germline, CDR1 is SGHTA, CDR2 FQGNSA. This CDR3 comprises 14 residues. With 4 bases removed from V and 1 base from J, the gap between germline ends came to 9 bases. CDR3 region: CASSSYRGTDTQYF. The CDR3 nucleotides read TGTGCCAGCAGCTCCTACCGGGGCACAGATACGCAGTATTTT. The full variable domain, its missing parts supplied by reference TRBV7-2 and TRBJ2-3, is GAGVSQSPSNKVTEKGKDVELRCDPISGHTALYWYRQSLGQGLEFLIYFQGNSAPDKSGLPSDRFSAERTGGSVSTLTIQRTQQEDSAVYLCASSSYRGTDTQYFGPGTRLTVL.

The chain links TRBV11-1 to TRBJ1-3; no firm D call. With 2 bases removed from V and 1 base from J, the gap between germline ends came to 6 bases. The CDR3 consists of 14 residues. Germline CDR1 and CDR2: SGHAT and FQDESV (reference sequence). The CDR3 sequence: CASSLHGSGNTIYF. CDR3 in DNA: TGTGCCAGCAGCTTACACGGTTCTGGAAACACCATATATTTT.

V is TRBV7-9 and J is TRBJ1-1; tentative D call: TRBD1 (6 bases). Germline CDR1 and CDR2: SEHNR and FQNEAQ (reference sequence). Trimming left V 8 bases short and J 6 bases short, with 19 bases between. The CDR3 totals 14 residues. The CDR3 nucleotides read TGTGCCAGCGGAAGCGGGAGGGGGATGGCTGAAGCTTTCTTT. This codes for CASGSGRGMAEAFF. Full variable domain (remainder filled in from reference TRBV7-9 and TRBJ1-1): DTGVSQNPRHKITKRGQNVTFRCDPISEHNRLYWYRQTLGQGPEFLTYFQNEAQLEKSRLLSDRFSAERPKGSFSTLEIQRTEQGDSAMYLCASGSGRGMAEAFFGQGTRLTVV.

The chain employs TRBV11-2 and TRBJ1-5; D gene ambiguous. CDR3 size: 15 residues. From germline, CDR1 is SGHAT and CDR2 FQNNGV. The germline V and J ends were trimmed by 2 bases and 6 bases, with 14 bases remaining between them. In nucleotides, the CDR3 is TGTGCCAGCAGCTTATGGGCGGGAGGCGGTCAGCCCCAGCATTTT. Amino acid sequence: CASSLWAGGGQPQHF.

J is TRBJ1-2 and V is TRBV28, with 8 positions matching TRBD1. CDR3 length: 15 amino acids. The germline V gene has CDR1 MDHEN and CDR2 SYDVKM. V lost 5 bases to trimming and J lost 6 bases; unmatched junction nucleotides: 11. CDR3 region: CASSRGAGTGHGYTF. The CDR3 coding sequence is TGTGCCAGCAGTAGGGGGGCCGGGACAGGCCATGGCTACACCTTC.

On this clone: One junction end does not reproduce the germline sequence, and a read error may be involved. This chain uses TRBV20-1 with TRBJ2-1, with 10 nucleotides matching TRBD2. Germline V gene data show CDR1 as DFQATT and CDR2 as SNEGSKA (reference sequence). The CDR3 runs 11 residues. For the CDR3, the DNA is TGCAGTGCAGAGCGGGAGGGGAGCCCGCTCTTC. Its translation is CSAEREGSPLF.

CDR3 amino acids: CASSARTGVNTEAFF. The CDR3, as DNA: TGCGCCAGCAGCGCACGAACAGGAGTAAACACTGAAGCTTTCTTT. V and J are TRBV5-1 and TRBJ1-1; D is perhaps TRBD1 (5 bases). Germline V gene lookup returns CDR1 SGHRS and CDR2 YFSETQ. This CDR3 has 15 amino acids. Trimming pared 4 bases from V and 2 bases from J, leaving 15 bases between.

The V gene is TRBV27, the J gene TRBJ1-5; the D gene is possibly TRBD1 (5 bases). The germline CDR1 and CDR2 sequences are MNHEY and SMNVEV (reference sequence). Trimming took off 0 bases at V and 6 bases at J, with 12 bases between the two ends. There are 15 residues in the CDR3. The CDR3 nucleotides read TGTGCCAGCAGTTTATCCGACGGGGGTCCTCAGCCCCAGCATTTT. Translating gives CASSLSDGGPQPQHF.

This chain links TRBV6-4 with TRBJ2-1; TRBD1 agrees at 9 bases. Germline V gene data show CDR1 as MRHNA and CDR2 as SNTAGT. This CDR3 region has 16 residues. With 6 bases clipped from V and 2 bases from J, the junction kept 8 bases outside the gene matches. CDR3 protein: CASSETGGSTYNEQFF. CDR3 bases: TGTGCCAGCAGCGAAACAGGGGGCAGCACCTACAATGAGCAGTTCTTC.